This T cell receptor (beta chain) was documented in a study of blood T cell repertoires in COVID-19. The overall study: Samples came from the United States, Italy and Spain, spanning acute and convalescent COVID-19. PBMCs, B-cell-depleted T cells, or T cells provided the cDNA or gDNA that made up the material.

Losses at the gene ends were 1 base for V and 1 base for J; bases not matched to a gene: 12. CDR1 MNHEY and CDR2 SMNVEV come from the germline V gene (reference sequence). The CDR3 has 18 amino acids. Original data processing: Nucleated cell number was recorded as an estimate derived from reference gene primer amplification. Profiled with immunoSEQ multiplex PCR; TCRdb holds only in-frame clones, not every one. D and trimming come from the DNA, and the V and J calls and clone size come from that table. The data show some 74,000 clones, about 83% seen once. This chain connects TRBV27 to TRBJ1-2; TRBD1 aligns across 7 bases. The TCR sequence derives from an elderly man with acute or convalescent COVID-19. The sample was peripheral blood. The CDR3 region has the DNA TGTGCCAGCAGTTTATTCTTCCGGGACAGACAGCTTAACTATGGCTACACCTTC. It is translated as CASSLFFRDRQLNYGYTF.